This paragraph reports one T cell receptor (beta chain). This specimen belongs to a study of control samples from healthy donors and cancer patients. Assay used: immunoSEQ multiplex PCR; TCRdb lists only in-frame clones, some missing. The table lists 24,000 or so clones, 75% to 90% of them singletons. The clonotype comes from a man in his sixties with head and neck cancer. The sample was PBMCs.

The CDR3 nucleotides are TGTGCCAGCAGCTTGGTGACGGGAGGGCCGGGGGAGACCCAGTACTTC. Encoded protein: CASSLVTGGPGETQYF. The chain joins TRBV5-4 to TRBJ2-5, with 8 bases identical to TRBD2. The CDR3 contains 16 residues. Germline values: CDR1 SGHNT, CDR2 YYREEE (reference sequence). V lost 0 bases and J lost 5; bases outside the gene matches: 9.